This TCR beta chain was sequenced for a study of graft-versus-host responses after intestinal transplantation. Study-level background: Tacrolimus and steroids were given for roughly 3 years to all recipients after anti-thymocyte globulin induction. Study-wide findings and caveats: Graft-donor T cell macrochimerism coincided with high graft-versus-host to host-versus-graft clonal ratios in allografts. Detected in recipient marrow were GvH clones, some of which were first observed in ileum or blood. Peak GvH clone levels in circulation were associated with early post-transplant HvG declines.

Notes on this clone: As yet, its antigen is unknown.

The CDR3 runs 15 residues. V lost 4 bases and J lost 8; bases outside the gene matches: 4. Germline assignment: CDR1 SGHAT and CDR2 FQNNGV. This table comes from immunoSEQ multiplex PCR, and its TCRdb copy is limited to in-frame clones, with some not included. The repertoire consists of about 93,000 clones, with approximately 92% occurring once and the leading ten covering about 0.5%. This material consisted of unstimulated CD8+ T cells sorted from spleen or lymph node cells, taken before intestinal transplant. The sequence derives from a human donor who received an intestinal transplant. The chain carries TRBV11-2 and TRBJ2-2; 13 bases are shared with TRBD2. The CDR3 DNA follows: TGTGCCAGCAGCTCGGGGACTAGCGGGAATGGGGAGCTGTTTTTT. It codes for CASSSGTSGNGELFF.